Sequencing of this T cell receptor (beta chain) was carried out in a study of T cell responses to AZD1222 COVID-19 vaccine. The wider study: Analyses pooled second doses at about 4 or about 12 weeks. Whole-study results and caveats: After two AZD1222 doses, spike-specific TCR breadth and depth rose versus day 0. Close to half of spike-specific TCRs reportedly recognize unmutated variant regions.

Sequencing was performed with immunoSEQ multiplex PCR; in TCRdb, only in-frame clones are kept and a portion is missing. The sample holds approximately 120,000 clones, 70% to 90% seen once. In regard to this clone: Its specificity is unknown.

The CDR3 runs to 16 residues. Losses at the gene ends were 1 base for V and 8 bases for J; bases not matched to a gene: 6. Looked up from germline, CDR1 is LNHNV and CDR2 is YYDKDF (reference sequence). Source: peripheral blood, taken on day 0 of AZD1222 vaccination. This clonotype was sampled from an adult in good health. The J gene is TRBJ2-1, the V gene TRBV15; 12 nucleotides agree with TRBD2. The CDR3 loop reads CATSRGASGGADEQFF. CDR3 sequence (DNA): TGTGCCACCAGCAGAGGGGCTAGCGGGGGGGCCGATGAGCAGTTCTTC.